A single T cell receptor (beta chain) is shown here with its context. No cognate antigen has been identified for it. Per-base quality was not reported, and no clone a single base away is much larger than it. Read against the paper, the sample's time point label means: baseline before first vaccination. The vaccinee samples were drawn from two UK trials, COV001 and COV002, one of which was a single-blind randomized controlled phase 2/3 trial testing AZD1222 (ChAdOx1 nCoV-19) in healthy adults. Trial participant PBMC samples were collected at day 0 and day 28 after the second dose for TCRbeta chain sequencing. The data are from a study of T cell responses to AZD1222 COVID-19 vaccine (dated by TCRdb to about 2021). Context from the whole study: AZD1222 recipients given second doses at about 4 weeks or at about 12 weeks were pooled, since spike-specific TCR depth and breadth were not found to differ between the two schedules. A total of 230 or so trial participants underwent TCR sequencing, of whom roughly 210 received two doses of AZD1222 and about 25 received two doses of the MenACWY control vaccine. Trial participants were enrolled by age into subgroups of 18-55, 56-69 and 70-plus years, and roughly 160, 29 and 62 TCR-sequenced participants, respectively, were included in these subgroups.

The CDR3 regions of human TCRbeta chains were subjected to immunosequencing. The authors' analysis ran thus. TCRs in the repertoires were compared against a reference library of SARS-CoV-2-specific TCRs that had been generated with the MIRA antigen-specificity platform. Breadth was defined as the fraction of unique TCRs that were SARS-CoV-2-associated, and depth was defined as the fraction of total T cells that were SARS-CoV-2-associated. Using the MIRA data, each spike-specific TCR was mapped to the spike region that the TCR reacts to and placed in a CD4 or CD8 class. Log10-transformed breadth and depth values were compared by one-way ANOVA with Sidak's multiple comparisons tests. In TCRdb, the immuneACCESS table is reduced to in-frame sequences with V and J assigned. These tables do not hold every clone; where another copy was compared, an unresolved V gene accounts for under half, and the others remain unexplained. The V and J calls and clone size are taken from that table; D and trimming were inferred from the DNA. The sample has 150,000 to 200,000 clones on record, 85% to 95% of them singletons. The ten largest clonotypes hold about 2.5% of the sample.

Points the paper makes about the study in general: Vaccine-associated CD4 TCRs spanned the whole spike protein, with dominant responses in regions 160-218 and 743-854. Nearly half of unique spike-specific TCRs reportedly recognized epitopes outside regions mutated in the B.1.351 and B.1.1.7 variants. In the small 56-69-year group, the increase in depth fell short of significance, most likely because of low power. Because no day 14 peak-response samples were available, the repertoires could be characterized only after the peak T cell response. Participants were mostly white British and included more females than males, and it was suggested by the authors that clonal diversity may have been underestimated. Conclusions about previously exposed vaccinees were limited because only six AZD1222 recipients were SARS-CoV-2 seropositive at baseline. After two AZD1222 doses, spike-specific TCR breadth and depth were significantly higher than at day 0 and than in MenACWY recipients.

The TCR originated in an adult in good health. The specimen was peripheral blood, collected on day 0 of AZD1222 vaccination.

At the DNA level, the sequence is TGTGCCAGCAGTGACTCTGATGGGCGGGAGCAGTTCTTC. Its protein product is CASSDSDGREQFF. The chain is assembled from TRBV6-4 and TRBJ2-1; the D gene identity is not certain. As encoded in the germline V gene, CDR1 is MRHNA while CDR2 is SNTAGT. V sheds 0 bases and J sheds 10 bases, leaving 10 bases between their ends. The CDR3 spans 13 residues, from the cysteine through the phenylalanine. Kept here is only the CDR3 DNA, which spans 39 bases and is read in frame from base 1.